The sequence of this TCR beta chain was determined in a study of beta chain features in type 1 diabetes. V lost 1 base to trimming and J lost 0 bases, with 7 bases between them. The CDR3 is 15 amino acids. Germline lookup yields CDR1 SGHTA and CDR2 FQGNSA. Study-level points and caveats: There were fewer insertions and more deletions at the VDJ junctions of type 1 diabetes patients.

The isolated RNA, all of it, was reverse transcribed, so expressed TCRB transcripts were what got sequenced. TCRdb's table, derived via immunoSEQ multiplex PCR, lists solely in-frame clones and lacks some. This sample has 900,000 or so clones, with 15% to 20% found just once. This clone was seen a handful of times. Its antigen is undetermined. Specimen: naive CD4+ T cells from blood. V and J are TRBV7-2 and TRBJ2-1; the D is unclear. The TCR comes from a woman between 18 and 29 years old in good health. The CDR3 coding sequence is TGTGCCAGCAGCTTAGGCTATGCCTCCTACAATGAGCAGTTCTTC. It is translated as CASSLGYASYNEQFF.